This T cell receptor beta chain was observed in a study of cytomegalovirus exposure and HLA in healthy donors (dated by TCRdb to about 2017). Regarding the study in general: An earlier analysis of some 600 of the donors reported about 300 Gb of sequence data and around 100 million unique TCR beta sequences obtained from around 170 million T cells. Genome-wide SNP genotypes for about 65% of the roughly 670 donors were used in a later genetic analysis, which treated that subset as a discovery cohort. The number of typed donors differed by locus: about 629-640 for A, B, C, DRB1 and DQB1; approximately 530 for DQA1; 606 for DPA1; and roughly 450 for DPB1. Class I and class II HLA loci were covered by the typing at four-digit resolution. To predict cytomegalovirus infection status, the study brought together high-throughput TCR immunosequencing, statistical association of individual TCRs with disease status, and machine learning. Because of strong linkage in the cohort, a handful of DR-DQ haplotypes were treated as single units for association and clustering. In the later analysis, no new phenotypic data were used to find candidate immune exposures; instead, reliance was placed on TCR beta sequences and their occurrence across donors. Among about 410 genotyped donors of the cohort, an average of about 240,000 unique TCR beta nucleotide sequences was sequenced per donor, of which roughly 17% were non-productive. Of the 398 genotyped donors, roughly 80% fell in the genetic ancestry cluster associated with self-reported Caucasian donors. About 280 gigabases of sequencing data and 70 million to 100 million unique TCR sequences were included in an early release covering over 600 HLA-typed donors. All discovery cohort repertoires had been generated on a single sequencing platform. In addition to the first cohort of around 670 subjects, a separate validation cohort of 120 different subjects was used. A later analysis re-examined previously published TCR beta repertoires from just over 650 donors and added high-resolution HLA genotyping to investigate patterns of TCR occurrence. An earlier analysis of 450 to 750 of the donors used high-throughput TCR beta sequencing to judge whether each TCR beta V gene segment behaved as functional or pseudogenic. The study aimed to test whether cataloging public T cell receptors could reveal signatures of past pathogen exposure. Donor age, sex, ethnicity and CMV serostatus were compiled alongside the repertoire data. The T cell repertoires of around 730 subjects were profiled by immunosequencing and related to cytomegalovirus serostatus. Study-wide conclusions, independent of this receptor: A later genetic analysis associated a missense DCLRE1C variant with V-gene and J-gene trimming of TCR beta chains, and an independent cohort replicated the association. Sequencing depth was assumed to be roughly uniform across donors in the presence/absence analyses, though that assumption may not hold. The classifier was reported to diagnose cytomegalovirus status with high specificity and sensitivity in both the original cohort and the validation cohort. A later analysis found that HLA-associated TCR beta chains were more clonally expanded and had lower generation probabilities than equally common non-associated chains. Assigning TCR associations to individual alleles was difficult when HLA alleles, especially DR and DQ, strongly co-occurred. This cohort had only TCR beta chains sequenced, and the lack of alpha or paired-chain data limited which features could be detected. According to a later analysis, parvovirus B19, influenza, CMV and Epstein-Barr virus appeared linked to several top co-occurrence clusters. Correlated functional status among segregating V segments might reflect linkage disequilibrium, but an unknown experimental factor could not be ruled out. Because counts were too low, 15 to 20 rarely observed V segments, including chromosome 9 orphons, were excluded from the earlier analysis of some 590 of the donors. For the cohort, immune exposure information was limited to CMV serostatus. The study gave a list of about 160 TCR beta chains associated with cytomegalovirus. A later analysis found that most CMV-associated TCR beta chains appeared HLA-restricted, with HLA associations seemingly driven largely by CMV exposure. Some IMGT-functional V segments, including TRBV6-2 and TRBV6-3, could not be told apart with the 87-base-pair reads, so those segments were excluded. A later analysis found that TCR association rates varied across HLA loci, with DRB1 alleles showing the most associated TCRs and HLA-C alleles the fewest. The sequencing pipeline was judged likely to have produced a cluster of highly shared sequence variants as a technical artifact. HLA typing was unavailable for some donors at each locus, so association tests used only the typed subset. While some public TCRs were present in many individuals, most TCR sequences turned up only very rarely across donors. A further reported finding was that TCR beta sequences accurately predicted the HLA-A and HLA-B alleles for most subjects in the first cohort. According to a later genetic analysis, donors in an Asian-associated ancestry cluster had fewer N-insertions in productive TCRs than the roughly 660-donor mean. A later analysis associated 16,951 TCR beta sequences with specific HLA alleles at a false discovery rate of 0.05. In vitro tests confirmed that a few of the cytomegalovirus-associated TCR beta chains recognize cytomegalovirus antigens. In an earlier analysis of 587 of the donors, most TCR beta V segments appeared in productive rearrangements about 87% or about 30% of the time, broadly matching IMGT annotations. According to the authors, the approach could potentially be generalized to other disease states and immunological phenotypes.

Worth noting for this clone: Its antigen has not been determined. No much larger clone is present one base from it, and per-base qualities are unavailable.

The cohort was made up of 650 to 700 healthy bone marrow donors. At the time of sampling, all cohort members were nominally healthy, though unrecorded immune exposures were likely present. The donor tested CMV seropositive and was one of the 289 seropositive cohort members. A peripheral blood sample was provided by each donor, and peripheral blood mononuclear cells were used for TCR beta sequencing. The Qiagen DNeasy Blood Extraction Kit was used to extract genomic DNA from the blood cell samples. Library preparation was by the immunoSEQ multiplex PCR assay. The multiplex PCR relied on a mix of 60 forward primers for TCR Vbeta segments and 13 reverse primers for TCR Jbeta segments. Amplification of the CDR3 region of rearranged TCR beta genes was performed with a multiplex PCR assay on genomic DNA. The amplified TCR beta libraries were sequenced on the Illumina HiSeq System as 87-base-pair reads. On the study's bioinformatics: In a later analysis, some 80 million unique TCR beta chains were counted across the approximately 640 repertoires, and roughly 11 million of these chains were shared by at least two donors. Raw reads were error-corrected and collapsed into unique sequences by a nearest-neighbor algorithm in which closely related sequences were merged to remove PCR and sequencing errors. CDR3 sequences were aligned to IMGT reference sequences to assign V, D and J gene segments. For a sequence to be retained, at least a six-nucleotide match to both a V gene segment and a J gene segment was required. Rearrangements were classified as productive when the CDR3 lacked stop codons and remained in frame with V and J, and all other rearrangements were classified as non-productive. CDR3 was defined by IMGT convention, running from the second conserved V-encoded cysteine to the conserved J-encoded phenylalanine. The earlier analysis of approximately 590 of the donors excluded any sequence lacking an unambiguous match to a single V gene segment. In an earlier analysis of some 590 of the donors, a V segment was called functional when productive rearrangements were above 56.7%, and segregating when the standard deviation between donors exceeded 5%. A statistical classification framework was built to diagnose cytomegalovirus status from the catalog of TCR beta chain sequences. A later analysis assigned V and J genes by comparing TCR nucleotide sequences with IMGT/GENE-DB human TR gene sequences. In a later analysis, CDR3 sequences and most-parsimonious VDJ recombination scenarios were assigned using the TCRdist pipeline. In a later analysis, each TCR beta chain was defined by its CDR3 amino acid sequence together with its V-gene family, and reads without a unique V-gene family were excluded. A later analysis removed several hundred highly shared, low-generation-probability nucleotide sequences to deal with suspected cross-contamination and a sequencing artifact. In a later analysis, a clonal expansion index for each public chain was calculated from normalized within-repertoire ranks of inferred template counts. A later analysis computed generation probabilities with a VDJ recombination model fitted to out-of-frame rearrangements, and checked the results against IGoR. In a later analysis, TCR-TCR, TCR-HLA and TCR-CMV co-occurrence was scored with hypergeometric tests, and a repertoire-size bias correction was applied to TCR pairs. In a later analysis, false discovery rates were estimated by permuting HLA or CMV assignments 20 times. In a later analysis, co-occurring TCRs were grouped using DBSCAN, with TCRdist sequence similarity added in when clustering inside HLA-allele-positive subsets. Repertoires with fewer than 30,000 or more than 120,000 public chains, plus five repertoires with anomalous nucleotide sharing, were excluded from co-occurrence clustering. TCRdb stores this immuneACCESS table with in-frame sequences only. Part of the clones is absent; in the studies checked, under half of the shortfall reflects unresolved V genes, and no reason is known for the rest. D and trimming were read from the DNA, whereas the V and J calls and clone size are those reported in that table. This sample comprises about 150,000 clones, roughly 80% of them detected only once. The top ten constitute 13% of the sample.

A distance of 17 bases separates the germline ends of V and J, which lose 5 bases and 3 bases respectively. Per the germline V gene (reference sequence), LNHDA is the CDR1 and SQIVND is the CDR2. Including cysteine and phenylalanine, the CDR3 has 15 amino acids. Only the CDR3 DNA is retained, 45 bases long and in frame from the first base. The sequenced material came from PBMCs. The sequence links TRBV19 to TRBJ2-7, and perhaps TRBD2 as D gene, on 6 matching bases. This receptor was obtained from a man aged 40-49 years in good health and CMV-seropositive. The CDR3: CASSSRGGVNYEQYF. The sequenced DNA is TGTGCCAGTAGTTCCCGAGGAGGGGTAAACTACGAGCAGTACTTC. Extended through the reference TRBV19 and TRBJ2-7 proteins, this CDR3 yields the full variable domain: DGGITQSPKYLFRKEGQNVTLSCEQNLNHDAMYWYRQDPGQGLRLIYYSQIVNDFQKGDIAEGYSVSREKKESFPLTVTSAQKNPTAFYLCASSSRGGVNYEQYFGPGTRLTVT.